This TCR beta chain was sequenced in a study of cytomegalovirus exposure and HLA in healthy donors. V shed 9 bases, J shed 6 bases, and the junction held 5 bases outside the gene matches. The length of the CDR3 is 14 residues. CDR1 is SEHNR and CDR2 is FQNEAQ in the germline V gene (reference sequence). General study results and limits: Apparent HLA restriction characterized most CMV-associated TCR beta chains in a later analysis. Available immune exposure information covered CMV serostatus only.

On this clone: Antigen: not known.

The PCR used 60 Vbeta and 13 Jbeta primers. TCRdb keeps only in-frame clones here, not all; method: immunoSEQ multiplex PCR. Here the sample spans fewer than 250,000 clones, around 90% being singletons. The specimen sequenced was PBMCs. The rearrangement uses TRBV7-9 and TRBJ2-2; TRBD1 matches at 12 bases. The sequence came from a boy younger than 10 in good health and CMV-seronegative. In DNA form, the CDR3 reads TGTGCCAGGGGGACAGGGGGCGATTCCGGGGAGCTGTTTTTT. Protein sequence: CARGTGGDSGELFF.